This T cell receptor beta chain was sequenced during a study of patients and donors after allogeneic stem cell transplantation. Germline CDR1 is MGHRA and CDR2 is YSYEKL. The ends were cut back, 2 bases at V and 1 base at J, with 20 bases in the middle. CDR3 length equals 18 residues. MiXCR was run by TCRdb on the RT-PCR reads, yielding one entry per CDR3 protein. This sample has some 960,000 distinct CDR3 sequences, with about a sixth found just once. The material sequenced was blood, either unsorted or a sorted T cell fraction (not recorded which). The TCR sequence derives from a human donor who was either an allogeneic HSCT recipient or a stem cell or donor lymphocyte infusion donor (not recorded which). It is not recorded whose cells these are; they may come from a transplant donor. V usage is TRBV4-1 and J usage is TRBJ1-1; D is perhaps TRBD1 (6 bases). The CDR3 region is CASSQPKIRQAGNTEAFF. CDR3 nucleotide sequence: TGCGCCAGCAGCCAACCGAAGATCCGACAGGCTGGGAACACTGAAGCTTTCTTT.